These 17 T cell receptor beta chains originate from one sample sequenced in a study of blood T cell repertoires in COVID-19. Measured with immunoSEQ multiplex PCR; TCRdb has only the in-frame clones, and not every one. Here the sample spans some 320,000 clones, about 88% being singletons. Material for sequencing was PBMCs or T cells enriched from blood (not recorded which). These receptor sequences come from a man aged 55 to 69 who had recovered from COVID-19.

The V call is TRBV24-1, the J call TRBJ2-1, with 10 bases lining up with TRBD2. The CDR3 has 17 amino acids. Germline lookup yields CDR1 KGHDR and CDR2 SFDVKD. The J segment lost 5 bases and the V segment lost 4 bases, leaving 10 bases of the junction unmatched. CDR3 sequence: CATSDPASGSWNNEQFF. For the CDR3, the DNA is TGTGCCACCAGTGACCCCGCTAGCGGGAGCTGGAACAATGAGCAGTTCTTC.

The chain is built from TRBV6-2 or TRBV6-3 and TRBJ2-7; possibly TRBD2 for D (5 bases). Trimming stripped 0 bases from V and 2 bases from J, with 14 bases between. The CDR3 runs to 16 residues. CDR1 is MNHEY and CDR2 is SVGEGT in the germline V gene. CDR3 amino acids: CASSYSMRTGTYEQYF. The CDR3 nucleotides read TGTGCCAGCAGTTACTCGATGAGGACTGGGACCTACGAGCAGTACTTC.

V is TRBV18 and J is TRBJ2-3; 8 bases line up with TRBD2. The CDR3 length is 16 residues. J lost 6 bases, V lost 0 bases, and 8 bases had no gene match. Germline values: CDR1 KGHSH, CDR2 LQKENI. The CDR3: CASSPPKGTSSDTQYF. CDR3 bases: TGTGCCAGCTCACCACCGAAGGGGACTAGTAGTGATACGCAGTATTTT.

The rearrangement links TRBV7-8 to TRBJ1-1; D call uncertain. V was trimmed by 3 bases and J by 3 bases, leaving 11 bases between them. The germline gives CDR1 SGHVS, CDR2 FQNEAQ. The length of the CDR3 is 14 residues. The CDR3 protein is CASSFSGGDTEAFF. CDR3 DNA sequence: TGTGCCAGCAGCTTTAGCGGTGGGGACACTGAAGCTTTCTTT. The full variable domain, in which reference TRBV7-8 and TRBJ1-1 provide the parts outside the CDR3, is GAGVSQSPRYKVAKRGQDVALRCDPISGHVSLFWYQQALGQGPEFLTYFQNEAQLDKSGLPSDRFFAERPEGSVSTLKIQRTQQEDSAVYLCASSFSGGDTEAFFGQGTRLTVV.

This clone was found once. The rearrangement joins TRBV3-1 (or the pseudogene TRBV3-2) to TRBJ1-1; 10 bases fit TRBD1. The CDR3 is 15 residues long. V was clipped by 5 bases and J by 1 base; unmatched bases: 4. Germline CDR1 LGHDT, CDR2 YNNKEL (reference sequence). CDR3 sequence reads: CASSTGQGTNTEAFF. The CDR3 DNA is TGTGCCAGCAGCACGGGACAGGGGACGAACACTGAAGCTTTCTTT.

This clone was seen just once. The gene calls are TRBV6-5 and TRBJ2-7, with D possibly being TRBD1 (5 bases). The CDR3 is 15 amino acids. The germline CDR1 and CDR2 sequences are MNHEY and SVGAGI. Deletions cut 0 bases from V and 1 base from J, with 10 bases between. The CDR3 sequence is CASSYSGQGSYEQYF. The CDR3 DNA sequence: TGTGCCAGCAGTTACTCGGGGCAGGGTTCCTACGAGCAGTACTTC.

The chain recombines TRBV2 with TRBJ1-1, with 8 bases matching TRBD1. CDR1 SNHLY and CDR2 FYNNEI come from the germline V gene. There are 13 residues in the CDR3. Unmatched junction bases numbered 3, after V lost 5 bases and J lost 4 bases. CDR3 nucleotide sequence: TGTGCCAGCAGTAACAGGGGGAGCACTGAAGCTTTCTTT. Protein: CASSNRGSTEAFF.

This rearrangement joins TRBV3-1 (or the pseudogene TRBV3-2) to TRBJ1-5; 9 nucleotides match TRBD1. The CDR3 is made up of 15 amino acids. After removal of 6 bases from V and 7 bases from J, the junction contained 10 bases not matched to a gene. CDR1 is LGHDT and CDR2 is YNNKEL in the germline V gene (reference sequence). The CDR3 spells CASSQIQGAGQPQHF. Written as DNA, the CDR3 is TGTGCCAGCAGTCAGATACAGGGGGCAGGACAGCCCCAGCATTTT.

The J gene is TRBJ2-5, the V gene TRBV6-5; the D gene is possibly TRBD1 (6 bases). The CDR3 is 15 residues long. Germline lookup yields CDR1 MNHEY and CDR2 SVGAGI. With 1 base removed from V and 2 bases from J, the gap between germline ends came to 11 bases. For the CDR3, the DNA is TGTGCCAGCAGTTACTTTGGACAGCGGCAAGAGACCCAGTACTTC. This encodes CASSYFGQRQETQYF.

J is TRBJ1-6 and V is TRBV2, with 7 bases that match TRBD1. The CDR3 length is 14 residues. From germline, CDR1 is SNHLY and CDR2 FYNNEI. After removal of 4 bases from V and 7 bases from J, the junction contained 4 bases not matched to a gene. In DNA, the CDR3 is TGTGCCAGCAGTGCCGGGACAGTGAATTCACCCCTCCACTTT. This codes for CASSAGTVNSPLHF.

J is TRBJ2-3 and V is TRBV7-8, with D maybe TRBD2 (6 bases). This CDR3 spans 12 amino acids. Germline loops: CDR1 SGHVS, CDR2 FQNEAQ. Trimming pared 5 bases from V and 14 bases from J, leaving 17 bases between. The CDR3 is CASSPRGRTPYF. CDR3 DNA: TGTGCCAGCAGCCCGCGGGGTCGGACTCCGTATTTT.

The CDR3 loop is CASSRVTDSYGYTF. The DNA for the CDR3 is TGTGCCAGTAGTAGGGTGACAGATAGCTATGGCTACACCTTC. The genes are TRBV19 and TRBJ1-2; D is possibly TRBD1 (5 bases). The V end was cut by 4 bases, the J end by 4 bases, with 13 bases between. The CDR3 has 14 amino acids. CDR1 is LNHDA, CDR2 SQIVND, per germline (reference sequence).

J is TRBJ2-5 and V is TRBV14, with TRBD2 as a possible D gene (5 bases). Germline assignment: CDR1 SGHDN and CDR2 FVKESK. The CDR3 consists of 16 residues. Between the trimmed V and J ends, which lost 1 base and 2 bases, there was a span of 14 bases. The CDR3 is CASSQGGAADQETQYF. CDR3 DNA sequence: TGTGCCAGCAGCCAAGGGGGAGCAGCGGATCAAGAGACCCAGTACTTC.

This CDR3 is CASSQAGTGVGGYTF. The CDR3 bases are TGCGCCAGCAGCCAAGCAGGTACAGGGGTCGGGGGCTACACCTTC. The chain joins TRBV4-3 to TRBJ1-2; 7 bases agree with TRBD1. This CDR3 is 15 amino acids long. The J segment lost 8 bases and the V segment lost 1 base, leaving 10 bases of the junction unmatched. Germline lookup yields CDR1 LGHNA and CDR2 YSLEER.

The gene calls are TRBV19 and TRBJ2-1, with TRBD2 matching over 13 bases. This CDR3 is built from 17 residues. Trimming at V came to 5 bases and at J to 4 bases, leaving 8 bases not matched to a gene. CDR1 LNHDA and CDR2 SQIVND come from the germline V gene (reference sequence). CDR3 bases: TGTGCCAGTAGTGAGGGACAGGGACTAGCGGGATACAATGAGCAGTTCTTC. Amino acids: CASSEGQGLAGYNEQFF.

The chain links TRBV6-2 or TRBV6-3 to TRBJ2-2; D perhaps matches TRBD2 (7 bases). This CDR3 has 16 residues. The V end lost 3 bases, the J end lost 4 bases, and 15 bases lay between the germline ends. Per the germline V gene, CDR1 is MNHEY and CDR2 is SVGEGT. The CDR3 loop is CASSYIPGGRTGELFF. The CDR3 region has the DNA TGTGCCAGCAGTTATATTCCCGGGGGGCGCACCGGGGAGCTGTTTTTT.

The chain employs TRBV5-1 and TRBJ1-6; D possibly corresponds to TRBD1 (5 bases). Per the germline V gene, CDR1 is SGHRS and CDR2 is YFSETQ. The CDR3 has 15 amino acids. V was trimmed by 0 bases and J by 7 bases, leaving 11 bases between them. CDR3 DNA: TGCGCCAGCAGCTTGGACGACAGTGGCAATTCACCCCTCCACTTT. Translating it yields CASSLDDSGNSPLHF.